The present entry profiles one T cell receptor beta chain with its context. Its antigen is unidentified. The record originates from a study of shared clonotypes between healthy human individuals. Study results and caveats: In general, naive subsets displayed greater estimated richness than memory subsets did. Relative to clonotypes present in all four donors, those not shared had lower generation probabilities.

Each subset's genomic DNA was shared equally among a number of immunoSEQ plates. Profiled with immunoSEQ multiplex PCR; TCRdb holds only in-frame clones, not every one. The sample contains about 520,000 clones, approximately 95% of which appear only once. Everyone who donated was a Caucasian adult who lived in Nashville, Tennessee. Germline V CDR1 and CDR2: SGHAT, FQNNGV. This CDR3 region has 15 residues. V gave up 4 bases and J gave up 1 base, with 14 bases separating them. V gene TRBV11-2 combines with J gene TRBJ2-7; D is possibly TRBD1 (6 bases). The receptor was isolated from a woman in her 30s in good health. The sample comprised naive CD4+ T cells sorted from blood. Subset denoted: CD45RA+ positively selected. The CDR3 bases are TGTGCCAGCAGCTCTTACCAGGGGAAGTCCTACGAGCAGTACTTC. Its protein is CASSSYQGKSYEQYF.